These T cell receptor beta chains were read from a single sample in a study of cytomegalovirus exposure and HLA in healthy donors. Profiling relied on immunoSEQ multiplex PCR, and the TCRdb table lists in-frame clones only, not all of them. The table records more than 70,000 clones, about 80% of them present only once. Sequences were obtained from PBMCs. Source of these receptors: a man between 45 and 60 years old in good health and CMV-seropositive. Each CDR3 is given with its conserved first and last residue. A D gene is named only where the DNA matches it firmly. Size is stated for part of the rows, as once, few or many counts, or as a class when the clone is expanded.

V	J	D	size	CDR3	DNA
TRBV23-1	TRBJ2-7	.	.	CASSQPHFCEQYF	TGCGCCAGCAGTCAACCCCATTTTTGCGAGCAGTACTTC
TRBV2	TRBJ2-7	.	.	CASLLPEVYEQYF	TGTGCCAGCTTACTACCCGAGGTGTACGAGCAGTACTTC
TRBV21-1	TRBJ1-2	.	.	CASSKWDRGHNYGYTF	TGTGCCAGCAGCAAATGGGACAGGGGGCACAACTATGGCTACACCTTC
TRBV29-1	TRBJ2-5	.	.	CSVLTSWGEETQYF	TGCAGCGTCTTAACTAGTTGGGGGGAAGAGACCCAGTACTTC
TRBV12-5	TRBJ2-7	.	.	CASGLGDSNEQYF	TGTGCTAGTGGTTTAGGGGACTCGAACGAGCAGTACTTC
TRBV19	TRBJ2-1	TRBD2	.	CASMGLAGGNSEQFF	TGTGCCAGTATGGGGCTAGCGGGAGGGAACAGCGAGCAGTTCTTC
TRBV9	TRBJ2-2	.	.	CASSVGAGGELFF	TGTGCCAGCAGCGTAGGGGCTGGCGGGGAGCTGTTTTTT
TRBV12-5	TRBJ2-5	.	once	CASGSRETQYF	TGTGCTAGTGGTTCGAGGGAGACCCAGTACTTC
TRBV27	TRBJ1-1	TRBD1	once	CASSQQGLGTEAFF	TGTGCCAGCAGTCAACAGGGGTTGGGCACTGAAGCTTTCTTT
TRBV5-8	TRBJ2-3	TRBD2	.	CASSLGLAPSTDTQYF	TGTGCCAGCAGCTTGGGACTAGCGCCTAGCACAGATACGCAGTATTTT
TRBV7-3	TRBJ2-1	TRBD2	.	CASSLGLAGVNEQFF	TGTGCCAGCAGCTTAGGACTAGCGGGAGTCAATGAGCAGTTCTTC
TRBV10-2	TRBJ2-3	TRBD1	.	CASSDRDRGGTDTQYF	TGCGCCAGCAGTGATCGAGACAGGGGTGGGACAGATACGCAGTATTTT
TRBV5-8	TRBJ2-1	.	.	CASTLRRIEQFF	TGTGCCAGCACCCTCCGGCGGATAGAGCAGTTCTTC
TRBV29-1	TRBJ1-1	TRBD1	.	CSVFDRGDTEAFF	TGCAGCGTCTTTGACAGGGGGGACACTGAAGCTTTCTTT
TRBV29-1	TRBJ2-7	TRBD2	few	CSARSGSTAYEQYF	TGCAGCGCCCGTAGCGGGAGCACCGCCTACGAGCAGTACTTC
TRBV12-5	TRBJ2-7	TRBD2	.	CASGFIPLGLAGGPGSYEQYF	TGTGCTAGTGGTTTTATTCCCCTCGGACTAGCGGGAGGGCCGGGGTCCTACGAGCAGTACTTC
TRBV27	TRBJ1-1	.	.	CASSKGGNTEAFF	TGTGCCAGCAGCAAAGGGGGGAACACTGAAGCTTTCTTT
TRBV5-8	TRBJ1-2	.	.	CASSLFRQGYGYTF	TGTGCCAGCAGCTTGTTTCGCCAGGGATATGGCTACACCTTC
TRBV7-3	TRBJ2-1	TRBD2	.	CASGTSGDSYNEQFF	TGTGCCAGCGGGACTAGCGGTGACTCCTACAATGAGCAGTTCTTC
TRBV7-6	TRBJ1-2	.	.	CASSLAAGNGYTF	TGTGCCAGCAGCTTAGCCGCGGGCAATGGCTACACCTTC
TRBV4-3	TRBJ2-1	.	.	CASSQETSIYEQFF	TGCGCCAGCAGCCAAGAGACTAGTATCTATGAGCAGTTCTTC
TRBV19	TRBJ2-5	.	.	CASSHPGRVQETQYF	TGTGCCAGTAGTCACCCCGGCCGGGTTCAAGAGACCCAGTACTTC
TRBV4-1	TRBJ2-1	.	.	CASSQVVLQGSYNEQFF	TGCGCCAGCAGCCAAGTGGTGCTACAGGGATCCTACAATGAGCAGTTCTTC
TRBV6-4	TRBJ2-5	TRBD2	.	CASSPLAGGLETQYF	TGTGCCAGCAGCCCTCTAGCGGGAGGCTTGGAGACCCAGTACTTC
TRBV7-9	TRBJ1-6	.	.	CASSLGDISFGSPLHF	TGTGCCAGCAGCTTAGGGGACATTAGTTTTGGCTCACCCCTCCACTTT
TRBV10-3	TRBJ2-2	TRBD1	.	CAISARGLGYTGELFF	TGTGCCATCAGTGCCAGGGGGCTTGGTTATACCGGGGAGCTGTTTTTT
TRBV5-5	TRBJ2-3	.	.	CASSFRRGQDTQYF	TGTGCCAGCAGCTTCCGGCGGGGGCAAGATACGCAGTATTTT
TRBV27	TRBJ2-7	TRBD1	.	CASSPAGQGTYEQYF	TGTGCCAGCAGTCCAGCCGGACAGGGAACCTACGAGCAGTACTTC
TRBV30	TRBJ1-5	TRBD1	.	CAWSVEGGRGRNQPQHF	TGTGCCTGGAGTGTAGAGGGCGGCAGGGGGAGAAATCAGCCCCAGCATTTT
TRBV14	TRBJ2-5	.	.	CASSQVQETQYF	TGTGCCAGCAGCCAAGTACAGGAGACCCAGTACTTC
TRBV4-2	TRBJ2-7	TRBD1	.	CASSPRQGWEQYF	TGTGCCAGCAGCCCCCGACAGGGGTGGGAGCAGTACTTC
TRBV6-6	TRBJ1-1	.	.	CASRTRQAEAFF	TGTGCCAGCAGAACCAGACAGGCAGAAGCTTTCTTT
TRBV9	TRBJ2-7	.	.	CASSVGGAPYEQYF	TGTGCCAGCAGCGTAGGCGGGGCCCCCTACGAGCAGTACTTC
TRBV5-8	TRBJ2-1	.	.	CASSTPGLYNEQFF	TGTGCCAGCAGCACTCCTGGGCTCTACAATGAGCAGTTCTTC
TRBV28	TRBJ1-2	.	.	CASSLTGQFHGYTF	TGTGCCAGCAGTCTAACCGGACAGTTCCATGGCTACACCTTC
TRBV7-8	TRBJ1-5	.	few	CASSLMTLTQPQHF	TGTGCCAGCAGCTTAATGACATTAACTCAGCCCCAGCATTTT
TRBV5-1	TRBJ2-7	TRBD2	once	CASSGIGLAGGAYEQYF	TGCGCCAGCAGCGGAATAGGACTAGCGGGGGGGGCCTACGAGCAGTACTTC
TRBV30	TRBJ1-1	.	.	CAWSDGQNTEAFF	TGTGCCTGGAGTGACGGACAGAACACTGAAGCTTTCTTT
TRBV6-5	TRBJ1-1	.	.	CASSLTANTEAFF	TGTGCCAGCAGTCTCACAGCTAACACTGAAGCTTTCTTT
TRBV6-1	TRBJ1-2	.	few	CASVQRESNYGYTF	TGTGCCAGTGTTCAGCGGGAGTCTAACTATGGCTACACCTTC
TRBV4-1	TRBJ2-1	TRBD2	.	CASSQEPSGSNYNEQFF	TGCGCCAGCAGCCAAGAACCTAGCGGGAGTAACTACAATGAGCAGTTCTTC
TRBV5-6	TRBJ2-3	TRBD1	.	CASSPGTGVADTQYF	TGTGCCAGCAGTCCTGGGACAGGGGTTGCGGATACGCAGTATTTT
TRBV11-3	TRBJ1-2	TRBD1	.	CASSLWTDRGRGYTF	TGTGCCAGCAGCTTATGGACTGACAGGGGTCGAGGCTACACCTTC